This T cell receptor beta chain derives from a study of shared clonotypes between healthy human individuals. Clones were sequenced by immunoSEQ multiplex PCR, and TCRdb holds only the in-frame ones, with some missing. The sample yields a few million clones, around 95% seen once. The V end lost 6 bases, the J end lost 10 bases, and 12 bases lay between the germline ends. The CDR3 covers 11 residues. In germline, CDR1 is MDHEN, CDR2 SYDVKM. This clone was seen once. The chain couples TRBV28 to TRBJ2-5; possible D gene TRBD2, 6 bases. The sequenced sample consisted of naive CD4+ T cells sorted from blood. The subset denotes: CD45RA+ positively selected. The sequence derives from a man between 18 and 35 years old in good health. The CDR3 coding sequence is TGTGCCAGCAGCCCCGGGAGAGACCAGTACTTC. Amino acids: CASSPGRDQYF.